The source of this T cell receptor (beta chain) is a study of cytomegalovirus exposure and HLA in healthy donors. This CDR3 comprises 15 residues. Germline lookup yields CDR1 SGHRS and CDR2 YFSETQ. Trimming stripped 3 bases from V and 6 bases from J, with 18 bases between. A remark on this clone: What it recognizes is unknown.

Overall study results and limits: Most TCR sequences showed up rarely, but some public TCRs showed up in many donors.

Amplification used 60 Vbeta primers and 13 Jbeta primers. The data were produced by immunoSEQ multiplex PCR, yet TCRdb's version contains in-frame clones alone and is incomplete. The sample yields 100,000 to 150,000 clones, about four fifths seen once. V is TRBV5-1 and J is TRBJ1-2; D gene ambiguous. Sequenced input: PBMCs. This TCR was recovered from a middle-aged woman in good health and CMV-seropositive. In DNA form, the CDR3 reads TGCGCCAGCAGCTCTTACGGGCGAGGAGGAGATGGCTACACCTTC. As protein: CASSSYGRGGDGYTF.